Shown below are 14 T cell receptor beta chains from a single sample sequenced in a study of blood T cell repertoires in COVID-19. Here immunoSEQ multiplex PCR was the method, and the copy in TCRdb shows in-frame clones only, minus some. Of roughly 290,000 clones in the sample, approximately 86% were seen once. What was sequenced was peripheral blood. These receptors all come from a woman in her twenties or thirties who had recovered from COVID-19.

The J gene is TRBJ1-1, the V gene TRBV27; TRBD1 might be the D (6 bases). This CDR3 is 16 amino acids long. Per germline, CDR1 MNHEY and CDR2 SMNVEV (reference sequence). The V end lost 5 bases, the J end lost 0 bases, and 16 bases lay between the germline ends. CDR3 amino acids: CASSPPPKGVNTEAFF. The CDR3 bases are TGTGCCAGCAGTCCCCCTCCTAAGGGGGTGAACACTGAAGCTTTCTTT.

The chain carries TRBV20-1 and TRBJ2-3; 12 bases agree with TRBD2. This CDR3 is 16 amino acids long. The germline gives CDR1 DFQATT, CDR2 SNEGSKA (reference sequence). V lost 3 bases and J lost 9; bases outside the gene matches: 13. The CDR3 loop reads CSASTSGRWNSETQYF. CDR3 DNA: TGCAGTGCTAGTACTAGCGGGAGGTGGAATTCGGAAACGCAGTATTTT.

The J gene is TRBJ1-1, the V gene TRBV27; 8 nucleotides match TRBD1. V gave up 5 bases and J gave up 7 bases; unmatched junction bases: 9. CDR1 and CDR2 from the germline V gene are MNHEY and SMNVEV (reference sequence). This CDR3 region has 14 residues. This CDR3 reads CASSLRGPSNEAFF. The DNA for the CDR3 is TGTGCCAGCAGTCTCAGGGGGCCCTCGAATGAAGCTTTCTTT.

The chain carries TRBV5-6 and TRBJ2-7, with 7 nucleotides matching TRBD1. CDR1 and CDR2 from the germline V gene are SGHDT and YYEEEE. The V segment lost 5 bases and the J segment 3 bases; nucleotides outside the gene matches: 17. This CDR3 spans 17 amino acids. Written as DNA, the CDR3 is TGTGCCAGCAGTCCCTTTCGGTACGGGACAGACAACTACGAGCAGTACTTC. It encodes CASSPFRYGTDNYEQYF.

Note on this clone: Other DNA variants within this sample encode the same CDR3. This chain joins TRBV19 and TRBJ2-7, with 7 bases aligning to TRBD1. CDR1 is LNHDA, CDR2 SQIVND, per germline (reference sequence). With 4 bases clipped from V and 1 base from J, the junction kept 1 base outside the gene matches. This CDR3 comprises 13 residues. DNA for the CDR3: TGTGCCAGTAGTAGGGACAGTTCCTACGAGCAGTACTTC. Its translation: CASSRDSSYEQYF.

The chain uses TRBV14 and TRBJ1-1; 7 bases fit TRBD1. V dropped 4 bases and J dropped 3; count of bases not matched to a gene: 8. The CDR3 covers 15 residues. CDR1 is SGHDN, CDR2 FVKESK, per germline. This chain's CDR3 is CASSLRYRGDTEAFF. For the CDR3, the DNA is TGTGCCAGCAGCCTCCGATACAGGGGAGACACTGAAGCTTTCTTT.

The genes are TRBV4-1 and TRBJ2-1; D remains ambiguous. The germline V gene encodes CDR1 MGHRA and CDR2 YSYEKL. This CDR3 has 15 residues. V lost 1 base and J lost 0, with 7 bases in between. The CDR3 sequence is CASSQGAFSYNEQFF. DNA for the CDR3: TGCGCCAGCAGCCAAGGGGCCTTCTCCTACAATGAGCAGTTCTTC.

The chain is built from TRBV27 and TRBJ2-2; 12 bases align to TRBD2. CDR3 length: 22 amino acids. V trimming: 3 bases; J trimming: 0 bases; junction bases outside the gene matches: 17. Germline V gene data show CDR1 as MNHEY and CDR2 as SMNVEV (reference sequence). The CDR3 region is CASSLFIFGLAGGRANTGELFF. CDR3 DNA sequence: TGTGCCAGCAGTTTGTTTATCTTCGGGCTAGCGGGGGGGCGGGCGAACACCGGGGAGCTGTTTTTT.

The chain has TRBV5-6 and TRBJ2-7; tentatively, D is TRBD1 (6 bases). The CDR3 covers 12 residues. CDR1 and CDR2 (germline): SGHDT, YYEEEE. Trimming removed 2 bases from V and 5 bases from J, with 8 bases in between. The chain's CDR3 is CASSFQGHEQYF. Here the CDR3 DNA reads TGTGCCAGCAGCTTCCAGGGGCACGAGCAGTACTTC.

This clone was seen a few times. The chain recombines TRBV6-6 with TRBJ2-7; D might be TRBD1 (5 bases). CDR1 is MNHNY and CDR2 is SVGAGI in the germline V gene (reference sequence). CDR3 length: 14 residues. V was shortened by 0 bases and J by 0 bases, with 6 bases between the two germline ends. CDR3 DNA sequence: TGTGCCAGCAGTTACTCGACAGTCTCCTACGAGCAGTACTTC. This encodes CASSYSTVSYEQYF.

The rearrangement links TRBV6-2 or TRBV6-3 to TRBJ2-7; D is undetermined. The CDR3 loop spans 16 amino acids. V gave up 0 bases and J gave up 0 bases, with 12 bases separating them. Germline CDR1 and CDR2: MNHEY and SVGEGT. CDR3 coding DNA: TGTGCCAGCAGTTACTCGATTGAGGCAACCTCCTACGAGCAGTACTTC. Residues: CASSYSIEATSYEQYF.

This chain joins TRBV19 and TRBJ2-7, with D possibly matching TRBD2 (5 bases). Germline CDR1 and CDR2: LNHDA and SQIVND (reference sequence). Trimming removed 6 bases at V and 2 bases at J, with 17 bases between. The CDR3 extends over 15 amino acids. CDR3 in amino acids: CASSPGAVRPYEQYF. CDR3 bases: TGTGCCAGTAGCCCCGGAGCGGTCCGACCCTACGAGCAGTACTTC.

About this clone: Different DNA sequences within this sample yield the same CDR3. This CDR3 reads CASRRQGSYEQYF. The CDR3 coding sequence is TGTGCCAGCAGGCGACAGGGATCCTACGAGCAGTACTTC. The chain joins TRBV27 to TRBJ2-7, with 7 bases identical to TRBD1. CDR3 length: 13 residues. V was pared by 6 bases and J by 1 base, with 3 bases of the junction left unmatched. Germline V gene sequence: CDR1 MNHEY, CDR2 SMNVEV (reference sequence).

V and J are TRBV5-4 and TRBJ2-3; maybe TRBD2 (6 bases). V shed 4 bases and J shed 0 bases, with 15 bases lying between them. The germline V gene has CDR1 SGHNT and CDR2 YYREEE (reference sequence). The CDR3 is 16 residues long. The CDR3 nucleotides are TGTGCCAGCAGCCCTTCCTCGGGGGTGAGCACAGATACGCAGTATTTT. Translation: CASSPSSGVSTDTQYF.